This TCR beta chain was captured in a study of T cell responses to AZD1222 COVID-19 vaccine. Broader study findings: Seropositive AZD1222 recipients at baseline numbered only five or six.

Of note for this clone: Its antigen remains unidentified.

V shed 1 base, J shed 7 bases, and the junction held 8 bases outside the gene matches. This CDR3 has 17 residues. Germline CDR1 reads SGHAT; CDR2 reads FQNNGV. Assay: immunoSEQ multiplex PCR; the TCRdb copy retains only in-frame clones and omits some. The table has roughly 100,000 clones, 86% seen once. The specimen comprised peripheral blood, sampled on day 0 of AZD1222 vaccination. The source is an adult in good health. The V and J genes are TRBV11-2 and TRBJ2-1; 12 nucleotides line up with TRBD1. The CDR3 DNA is TGTGCCAGCAGCTTAGGGACCGGGACAGGGGGCTATAATGAGCAGTTCTTC. This codes for CASSLGTGTGGYNEQFF.